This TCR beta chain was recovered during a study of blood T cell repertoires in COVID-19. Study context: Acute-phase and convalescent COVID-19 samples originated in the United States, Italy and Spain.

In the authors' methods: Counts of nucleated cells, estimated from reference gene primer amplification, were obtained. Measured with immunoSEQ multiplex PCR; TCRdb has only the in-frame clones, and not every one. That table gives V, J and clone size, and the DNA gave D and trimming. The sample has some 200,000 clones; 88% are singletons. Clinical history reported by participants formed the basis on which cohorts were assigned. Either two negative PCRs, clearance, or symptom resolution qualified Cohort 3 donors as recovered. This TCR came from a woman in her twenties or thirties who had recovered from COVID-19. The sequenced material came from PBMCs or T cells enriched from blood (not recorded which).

The CDR3 spells CASSPGRVYEQYF. The CDR3 DNA follows: TGTGCCAGCAGCCCTGGCAGGGTATACGAGCAGTACTTC. This chain joins TRBV7-2 and TRBJ2-7, with a weak D call TRBD1 (5 bases). The CDR3 consists of 13 residues. Trimming removed 5 bases from V and 4 bases from J, with 12 bases in between. Germline V gene data show CDR1 as SGHTA and CDR2 as FQGNSA.